This T cell receptor beta chain comes out of a study of T-cell memory formation after mild COVID-19 (dated by TCRdb to about 2021). Background for the entire study: TCR sequence clusters from the two donors were largely donor specific. In a couple of donors, T-cell clones that expanded and contracted after mild COVID-19 were tracked by sequencing TCRalpha and TCRbeta repertoires over time. Two young, previously healthy adult volunteers made up the cohort, one male and one female.

This clonotype was seen a few times. This receptor's antigen is unknown. Base-call qualities are not available, and no considerably larger clone is one nucleotide away. Ficoll-Paque density gradient centrifugation was used to isolate PBMCs. CDR1 and CDR2 are drawn from the germline V gene (reference sequence): DFQATT, SNEGSKA. The CDR3 measures 14 amino acids from cysteine to phenylalanine. Only the CDR3 region is kept as DNA, spanning 42 bases read in frame from base 1. Deletion took 0 bases off V and 2 bases off J, with a span of 10 bases between the germline ends. The data were produced on an Illumina NovaSeq 6000. Using 5'RACE with constant-segment primers, TCRalpha and TCRbeta cDNA libraries were constructed, with sample barcodes and unique molecular identifiers added in the process. RNA was extracted from every sample with Trizol reagent. Library amplification was performed in two PCR steps, and a second sample barcode and Illumina TruSeq adapters were introduced in the second step. Sequencing of the libraries was done on an Illumina NovaSeq, producing 2 x 150 bp paired-end reads. Turning to the authors' computational methods: Demultiplexing of reads and collapsing into UMI-guided consensus sequences were performed with migec v1.2.7. Using mixcr v2.1.11, UMI consensuses were aligned to TRA and TRB V and J templates and then assembled into clonotypes. A clonotype was counted as expanded or contracted only when both edgeR and NoisET called the clonotype significant, with the noise models trained on biological replicates. For edgeR calls, a false discovery rate-adjusted p below 0.01 and a log2 fold-change threshold of 1 were applied. As an exploratory analysis of dynamics, max-normalized trajectories of the 1000 most abundant clonotypes were examined with PCA combined with hierarchical clustering. Separately sequenced CD4+ and CD8+ repertoires were used to assign the CD4 or CD8 phenotype of responding clones. The raw public reads went through TCRdb reprocessing: fastp at Q25, MiXCR clone calling, in-frame beta chains kept. CDR3 protein sequences are deduplicated, and each keeps its most common genes and DNA. The V and J calls were not made by the authors but by TCRdb's processing. This sample lists fewer than 250,000 distinct CDR3 sequences; roughly a tenth were detected once. Of the sample, 3% is held by the ten largest clones.

The investigation overall reported the following: Clones contracting from day 15 to 85 had balanced CD4/CD8 phenotypes, while a second wave expanding from day 15 to 37 was biased towards CD4+. The study covered only a couple of mild cases, and larger cohorts including severe cases with pre-infection samples were considered necessary. The second-wave clones that peaked on day 37 were not confirmed to be SARS-CoV-2 specific. Contracting CD4+ clones were found mainly in CM and EM memory subsets, while CD8+ clones were enriched in EMRA. The detection of some responding clones in pre-infection memory suggests that pre-existing cross-reactive memory T cells joined the SARS-CoV-2 response.

This clonotype was obtained from a man in his late teens or twenties who had mild COVID-19 (a few samples of this study predate the infection). The sample titles of this study are shuffled in the database, so cell type and time point are left out; the donor was told from shared clones. The V gene is TRBV20-1 and the J gene is TRBJ1-1, with the D segment identity uncertain. Sample: PBMCs or a T cell subset sorted from them (not recorded which). The DNA reads TGCAGTGCTAGAGACGCTTACCATAACACTGAAGCTTTCTTT. The resulting protein is CSARDAYHNTEAFF.